This TCR beta chain was documented in a study of human T cells and chemical hapten exposure. Looking at the study overall: Patients got weekly scalp diphenylcyclopropenone doses over the roughly 22-week study. Whole-study results and caveats: Among TCRs, those above 1 in 1000 frequency were unaffected by DPC sensitization. While controls formed fewer of them, expanded TCRs formed significantly more large CDR3 similarity clusters.

Time point denoted: patch test 1, 2 weeks after DPC sensitization. Treatment of the sample: therapeutic diphenylcyclopropenone sensitization with weekly scalp DPC. This clonotype has at least ten counts. Its antigen is unknown. Germline CDR1 and CDR2: WNHNN and SYGVQD (reference sequence). V shed 2 bases and J 2 bases; nucleotides not matched to a gene: 3. This CDR3 contains 15 residues. During construction of the library, unique molecular identifiers were attached to individual cDNA molecules for quantitative, reproducible TCR counting. Via MiXCR, TCRdb re-called the RACE reads, giving one row per CDR3 protein. The data show 65,000 to 85,000 distinct CDR3 sequences, about 12% seen once.

Specimen: whole blood, collected in connection with sensitization to the hapten diphenylcyclopropenone (DPC). The V gene is TRBV10-1, the J gene TRBJ2-5; 9 nucleotides agree with TRBD2. The TCR sequence derives from a woman aged 60-75 years with alopecia areata. Some clones in this sample may be carry-over from other donors' samples. DNA of the CDR3: TGCGCCAGCAGTGAGATGAGCGGGGGGCAAGAGACCCAGTACTTC. Residues: CASSEMSGGQETQYF.